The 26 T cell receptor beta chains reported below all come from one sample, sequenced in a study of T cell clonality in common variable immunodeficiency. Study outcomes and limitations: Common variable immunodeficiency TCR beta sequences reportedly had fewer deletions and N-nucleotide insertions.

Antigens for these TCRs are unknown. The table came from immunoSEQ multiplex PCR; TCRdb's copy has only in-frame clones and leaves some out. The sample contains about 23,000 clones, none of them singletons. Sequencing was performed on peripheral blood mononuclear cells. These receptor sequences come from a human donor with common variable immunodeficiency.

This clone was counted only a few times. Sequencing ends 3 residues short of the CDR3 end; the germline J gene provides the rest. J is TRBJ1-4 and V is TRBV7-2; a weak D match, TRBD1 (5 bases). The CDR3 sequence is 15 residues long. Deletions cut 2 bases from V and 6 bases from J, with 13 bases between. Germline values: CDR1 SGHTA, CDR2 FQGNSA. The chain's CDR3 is CASSLPDRVYEKLFF. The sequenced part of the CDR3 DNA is TGTGCCAGCAGCTTACCCGACAGAGTCTATGAAAAA.

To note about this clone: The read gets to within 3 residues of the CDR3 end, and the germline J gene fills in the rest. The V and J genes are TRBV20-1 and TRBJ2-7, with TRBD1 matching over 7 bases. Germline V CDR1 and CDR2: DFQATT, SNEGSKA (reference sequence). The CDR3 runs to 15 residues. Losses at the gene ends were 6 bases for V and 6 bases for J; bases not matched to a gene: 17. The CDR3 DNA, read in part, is TGCAGTGCGCCAAAGTCAGGGGGTAGGTCAGGCGAG. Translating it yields CSAPKSGGRSGE. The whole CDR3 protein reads CSAPKSGGRSGEQYF.

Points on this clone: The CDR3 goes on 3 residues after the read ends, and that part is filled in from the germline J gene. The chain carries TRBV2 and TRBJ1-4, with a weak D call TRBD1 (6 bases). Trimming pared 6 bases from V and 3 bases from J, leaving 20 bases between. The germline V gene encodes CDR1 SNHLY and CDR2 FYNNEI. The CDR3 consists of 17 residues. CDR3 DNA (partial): TGTGCCAGCAGCGACCCCTCGAACAGGGAACCTAATGAAAAA. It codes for CASSDPSNREPNEK. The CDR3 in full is CASSDPSNREPNEKLFF.

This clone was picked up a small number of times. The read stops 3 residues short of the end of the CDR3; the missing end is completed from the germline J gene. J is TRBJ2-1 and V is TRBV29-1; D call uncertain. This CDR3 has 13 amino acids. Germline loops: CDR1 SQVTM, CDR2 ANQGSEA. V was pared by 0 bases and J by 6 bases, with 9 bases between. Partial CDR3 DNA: TGCAGCGTTGAAGAACCCCATAGCAATGAG. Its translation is CSVEEPHSNE. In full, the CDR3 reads CSVEEPHSNEQFF.

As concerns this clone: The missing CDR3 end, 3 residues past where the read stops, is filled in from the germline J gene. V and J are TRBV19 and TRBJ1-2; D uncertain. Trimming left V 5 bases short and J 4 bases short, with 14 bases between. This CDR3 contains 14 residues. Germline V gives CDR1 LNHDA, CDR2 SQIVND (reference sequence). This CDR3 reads CASSVDIFPYGYTF. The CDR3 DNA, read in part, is TGTGCCAGTAGTGTTGACATCTTCCCCTATGGC. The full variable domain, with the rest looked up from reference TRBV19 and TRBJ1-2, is DGGITQSPKYLFRKEGQNVTLSCEQNLNHDAMYWYRQDPGQGLRLIYYSQIVNDFQKGDIAEGYSVSREKKESFPLTVTSAQKNPTAFYLCASSVDIFPYGYTFGSGTRLTVV.

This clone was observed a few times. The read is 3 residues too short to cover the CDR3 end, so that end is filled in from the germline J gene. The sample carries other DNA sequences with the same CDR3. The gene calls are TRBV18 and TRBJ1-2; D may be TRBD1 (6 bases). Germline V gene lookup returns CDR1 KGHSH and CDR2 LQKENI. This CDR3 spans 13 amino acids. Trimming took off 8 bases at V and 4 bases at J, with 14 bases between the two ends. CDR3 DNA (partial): TGTGCCAGCGGTCCCGGGACAACCTATGGC. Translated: CASGPGTTYG. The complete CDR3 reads CASGPGTTYGYTF. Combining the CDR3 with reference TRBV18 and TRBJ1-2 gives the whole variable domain NAGVMQNPRHLVRRRGQEARLRCSPMKGHSHVYWYRQLPEEGLKFMVYLQKENIIDESGMPKERFSAEFPKEGPSILRIQQVVRGDSAAYFCASGPGTTYGYTFGSGTRLTVV.

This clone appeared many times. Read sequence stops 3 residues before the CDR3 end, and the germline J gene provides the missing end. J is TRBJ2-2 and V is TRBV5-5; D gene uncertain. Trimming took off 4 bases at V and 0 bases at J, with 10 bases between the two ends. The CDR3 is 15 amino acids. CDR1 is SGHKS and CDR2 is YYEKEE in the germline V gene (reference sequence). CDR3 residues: CASSTQTTNTGELFF. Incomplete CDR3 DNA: TGTGCCAGCAGCACGCAAACAACGAACACCGGGGAG.

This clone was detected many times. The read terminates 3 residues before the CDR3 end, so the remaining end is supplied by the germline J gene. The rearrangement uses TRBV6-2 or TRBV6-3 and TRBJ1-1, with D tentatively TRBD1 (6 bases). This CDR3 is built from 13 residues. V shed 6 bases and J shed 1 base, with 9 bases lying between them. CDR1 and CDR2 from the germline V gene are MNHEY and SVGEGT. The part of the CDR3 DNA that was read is TGTGCCAGCAGAGTACAGGGGAACACTGAA. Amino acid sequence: CASRVQGNTE. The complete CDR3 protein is CASRVQGNTEAFF.

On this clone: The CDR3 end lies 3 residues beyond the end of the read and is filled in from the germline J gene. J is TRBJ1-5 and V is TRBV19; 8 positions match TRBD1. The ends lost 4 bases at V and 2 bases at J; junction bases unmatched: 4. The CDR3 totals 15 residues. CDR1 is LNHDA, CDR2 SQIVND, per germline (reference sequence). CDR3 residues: CASSRDRGGNQPQHF. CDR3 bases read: TGTGCCAGTAGTAGAGACAGGGGTGGCAATCAGCCC.

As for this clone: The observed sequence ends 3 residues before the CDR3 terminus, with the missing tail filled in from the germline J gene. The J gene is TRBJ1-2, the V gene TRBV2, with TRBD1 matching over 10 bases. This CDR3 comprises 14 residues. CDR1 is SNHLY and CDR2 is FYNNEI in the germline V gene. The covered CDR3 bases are TGTGCCAGCAGTGCCTCGGGACAGGGGACAGGC. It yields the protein CASSASGQGTG. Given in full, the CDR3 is CASSASGQGTGYTF.

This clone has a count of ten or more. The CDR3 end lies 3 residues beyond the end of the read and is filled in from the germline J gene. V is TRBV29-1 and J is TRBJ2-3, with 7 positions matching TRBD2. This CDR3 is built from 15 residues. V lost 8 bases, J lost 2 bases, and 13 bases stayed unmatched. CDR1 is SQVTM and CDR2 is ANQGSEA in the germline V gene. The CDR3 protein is CSFGGLAVTTDTQYF. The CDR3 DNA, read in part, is TGCAGCTTCGGAGGGCTAGCGGTTACCACAGATACG.

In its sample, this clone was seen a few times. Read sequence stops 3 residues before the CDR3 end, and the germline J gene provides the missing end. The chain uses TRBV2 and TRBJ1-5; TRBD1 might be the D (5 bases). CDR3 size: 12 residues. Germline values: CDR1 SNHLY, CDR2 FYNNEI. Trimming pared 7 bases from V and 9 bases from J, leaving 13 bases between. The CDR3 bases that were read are TGTGCCAGCACGAGGGGCTCAGGGCCC. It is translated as CASTRGSGP. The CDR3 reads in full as CASTRGSGPQHF.

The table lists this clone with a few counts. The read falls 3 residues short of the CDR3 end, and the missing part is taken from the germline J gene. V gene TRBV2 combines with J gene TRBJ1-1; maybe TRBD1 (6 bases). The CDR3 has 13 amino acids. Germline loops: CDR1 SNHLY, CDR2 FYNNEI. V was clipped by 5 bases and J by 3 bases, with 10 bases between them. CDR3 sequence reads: CASSRDKHTEAFF. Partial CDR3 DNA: TGTGCCAGCAGTCGGGACAAACACACTGAA.

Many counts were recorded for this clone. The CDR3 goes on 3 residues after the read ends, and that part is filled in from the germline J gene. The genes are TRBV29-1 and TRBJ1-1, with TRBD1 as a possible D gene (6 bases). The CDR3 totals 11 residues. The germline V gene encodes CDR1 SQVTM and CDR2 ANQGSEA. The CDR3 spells CSVLFTGYAFF. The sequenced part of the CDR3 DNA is TGCAGCGTACTTTTTACAGGGTAC. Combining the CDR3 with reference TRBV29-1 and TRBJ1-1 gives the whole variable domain SAVISQKPSRDICQRGTSLTIQCQVDSQVTMMFWYRQQPGQSLTLIATANQGSEATYESGFVIDKFPISRPNLTFSTLTVSNMSPEDSSIYLCSVLFTGYAFFGQGTRLTVV.

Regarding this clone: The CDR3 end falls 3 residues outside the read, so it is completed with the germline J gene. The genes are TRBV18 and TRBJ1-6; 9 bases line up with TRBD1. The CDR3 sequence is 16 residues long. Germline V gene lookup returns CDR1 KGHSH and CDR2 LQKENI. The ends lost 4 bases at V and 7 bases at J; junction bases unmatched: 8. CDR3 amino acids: CASSRRDRVSNSPLHF. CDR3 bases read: TGTGCCAGCTCACGCCGGGACAGGGTATCAAATTCACCC.

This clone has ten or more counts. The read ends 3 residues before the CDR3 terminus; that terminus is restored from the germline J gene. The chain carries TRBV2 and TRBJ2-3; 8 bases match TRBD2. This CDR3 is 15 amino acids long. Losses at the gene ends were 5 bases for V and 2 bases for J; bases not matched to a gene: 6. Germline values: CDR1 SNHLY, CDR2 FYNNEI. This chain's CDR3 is CASSWTSQNTDTQYF. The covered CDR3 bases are TGTGCCAGCAGTTGGACTAGCCAGAACACAGATACG.

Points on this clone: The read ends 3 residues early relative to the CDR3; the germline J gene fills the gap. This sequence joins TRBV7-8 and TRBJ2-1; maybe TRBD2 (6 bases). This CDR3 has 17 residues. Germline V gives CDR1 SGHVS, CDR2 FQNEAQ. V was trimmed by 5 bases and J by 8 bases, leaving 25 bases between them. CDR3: CASSAGSLARGGDEQFF. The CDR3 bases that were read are TGTGCCAGCAGCGCCGGGAGCCTAGCGCGAGGAGGAGATGAG.

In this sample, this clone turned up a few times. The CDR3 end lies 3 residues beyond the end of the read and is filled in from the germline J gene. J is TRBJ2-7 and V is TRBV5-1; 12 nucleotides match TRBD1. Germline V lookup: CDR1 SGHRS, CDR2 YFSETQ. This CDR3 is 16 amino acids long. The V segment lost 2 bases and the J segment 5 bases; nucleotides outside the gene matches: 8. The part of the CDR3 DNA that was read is TGCGCCAGCAGCTTCACCGGGACAGGGGGCAGGAACGAG. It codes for CASSFTGTGGRNE. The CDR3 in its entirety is CASSFTGTGGRNEQYF.

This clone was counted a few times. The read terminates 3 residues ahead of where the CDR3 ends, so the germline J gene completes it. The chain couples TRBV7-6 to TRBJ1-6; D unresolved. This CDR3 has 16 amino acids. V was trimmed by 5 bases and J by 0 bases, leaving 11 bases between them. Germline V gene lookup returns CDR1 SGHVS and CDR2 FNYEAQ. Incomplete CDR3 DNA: TGTGCCAGCAGCGCTAACAGAGACTCCTATAATTCACCC. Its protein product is CASSANRDSYNSP. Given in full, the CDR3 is CASSANRDSYNSPLHF.

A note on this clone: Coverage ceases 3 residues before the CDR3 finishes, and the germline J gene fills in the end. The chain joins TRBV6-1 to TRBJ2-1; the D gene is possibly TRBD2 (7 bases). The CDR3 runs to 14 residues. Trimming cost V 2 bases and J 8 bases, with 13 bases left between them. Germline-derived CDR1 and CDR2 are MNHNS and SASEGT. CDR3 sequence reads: CASSETGGLDEQFF. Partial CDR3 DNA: TGTGCCAGCAGTGAAACCGGGGGGCTGGATGAG.

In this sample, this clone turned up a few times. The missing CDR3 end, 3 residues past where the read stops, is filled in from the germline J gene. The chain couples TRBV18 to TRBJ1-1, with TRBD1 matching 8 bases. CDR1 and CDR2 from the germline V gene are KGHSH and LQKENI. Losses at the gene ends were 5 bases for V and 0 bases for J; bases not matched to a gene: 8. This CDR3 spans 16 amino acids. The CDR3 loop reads CASSSGTGSMNTEAFF. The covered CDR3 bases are TGTGCCAGCTCATCCGGGACAGGCTCTATGAACACTGAA.

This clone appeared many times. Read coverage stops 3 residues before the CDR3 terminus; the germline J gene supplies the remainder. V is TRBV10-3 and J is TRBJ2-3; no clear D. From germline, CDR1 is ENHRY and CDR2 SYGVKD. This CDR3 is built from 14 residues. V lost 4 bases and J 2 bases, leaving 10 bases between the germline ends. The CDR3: CAISGDSTTDTQYF. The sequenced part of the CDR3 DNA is TGTGCCATCAGTGGAGACTCGACCACAGATACG.

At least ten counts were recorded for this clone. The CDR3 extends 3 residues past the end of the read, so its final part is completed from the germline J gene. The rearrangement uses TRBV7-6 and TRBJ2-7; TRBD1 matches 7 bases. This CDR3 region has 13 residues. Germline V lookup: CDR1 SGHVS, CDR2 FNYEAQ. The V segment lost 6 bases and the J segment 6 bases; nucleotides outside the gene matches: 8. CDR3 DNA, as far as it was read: TGTGCCAGCAGTGGACAGGATGTCGGCGAG. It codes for CASSGQDVGE. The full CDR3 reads CASSGQDVGEQYF.

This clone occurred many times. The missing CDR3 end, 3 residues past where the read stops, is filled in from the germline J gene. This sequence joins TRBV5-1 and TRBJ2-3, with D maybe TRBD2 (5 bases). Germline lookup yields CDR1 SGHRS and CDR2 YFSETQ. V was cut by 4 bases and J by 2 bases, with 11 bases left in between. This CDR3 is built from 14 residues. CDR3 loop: CASSPTTTTDTQYF. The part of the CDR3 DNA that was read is TGCGCCAGCAGCCCGACGACTACCACAGATACG. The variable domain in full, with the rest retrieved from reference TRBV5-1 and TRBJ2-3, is KAGVTQTPRYLIKTRGQQVTLSCSPISGHRSVSWYQQTPGQGLQFLFEYFSETQRNKGNFPGRFSGRQFSNSRSEMNVSTLELGDSALYLCASSPTTTTDTQYFGPGTRLTVL.

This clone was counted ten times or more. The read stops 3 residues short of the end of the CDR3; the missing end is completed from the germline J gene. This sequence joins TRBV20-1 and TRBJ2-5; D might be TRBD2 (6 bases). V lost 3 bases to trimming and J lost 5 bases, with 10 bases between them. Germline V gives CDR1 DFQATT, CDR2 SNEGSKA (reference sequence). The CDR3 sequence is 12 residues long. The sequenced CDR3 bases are TGCAGTGCTAGCGGGGGTTTGGAGACC. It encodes CSASGGLET. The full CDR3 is CSASGGLETQYF.

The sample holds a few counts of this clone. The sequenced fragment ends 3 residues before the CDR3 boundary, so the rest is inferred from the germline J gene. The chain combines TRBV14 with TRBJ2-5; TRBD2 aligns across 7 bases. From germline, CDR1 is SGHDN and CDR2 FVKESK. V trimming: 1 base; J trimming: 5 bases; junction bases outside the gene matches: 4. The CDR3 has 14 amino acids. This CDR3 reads CASSQGLAVETQYF. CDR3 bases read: TGTGCCAGCAGCCAAGGACTAGCAGTTGAGACC.